The T cell receptor (beta chain) under discussion was sequenced for a study of cytomegalovirus exposure and HLA in healthy donors. The wider study: A subsequent analysis stated that the roughly 130 validation repertoires were run on the same platform as the roughly 670 first-cohort repertoires. Study-level points and caveats: Cytomegalovirus association was listed for about 150 TCR beta chains. Cytomegalovirus status was reportedly diagnosed by the classifier with high sensitivity and specificity.

A word on this clone: Its antigen remains unknown.

The CDR3 is made up of 13 amino acids. V gave up 7 bases and J gave up 0 bases, with 9 bases separating them. In germline, CDR1 is ENHRY, CDR2 SYGVKD. The donors were part of the approximately 120-subject validation cohort, which stood apart from the roughly 640-subject first cohort. TCRdb's table, derived via immunoSEQ multiplex PCR, lists solely in-frame clones and lacks some. Of 150,000 to 200,000 clones in the sample, about 84% were seen once. The rearrangement uses TRBV10-3 and TRBJ1-1, with D possibly TRBD1 on 5 matching bases. The specimen was PBMCs. This TCR was sampled from a woman between 18 and 29 years old in good health and CMV-seronegative. Written as DNA, the CDR3 is TGTGCCATCACGGCAGGGTTGAACACTGAAGCTTTCTTT. Its translation is CAITAGLNTEAFF.